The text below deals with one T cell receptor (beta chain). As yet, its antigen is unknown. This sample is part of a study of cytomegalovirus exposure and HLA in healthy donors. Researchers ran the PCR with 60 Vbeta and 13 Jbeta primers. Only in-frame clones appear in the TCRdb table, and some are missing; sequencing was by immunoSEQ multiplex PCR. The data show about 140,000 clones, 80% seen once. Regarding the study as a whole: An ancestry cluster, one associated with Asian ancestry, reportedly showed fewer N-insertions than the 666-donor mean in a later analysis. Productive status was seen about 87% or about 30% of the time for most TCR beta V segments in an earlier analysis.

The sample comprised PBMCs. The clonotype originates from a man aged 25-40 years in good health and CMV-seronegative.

CDR3 nucleotides: TGTGCCAGCAGTGAATTAGGGCCTAGCTCACAGCCCCAGCATTTT. Translating it yields CASSELGPSSQPQHF. The chain employs TRBV6-1 and TRBJ1-5; the D is unclear. This CDR3 contains 15 residues. V was trimmed by 2 bases and J by 7 bases, leaving 15 bases between them. Germline assignment: CDR1 MNHNS and CDR2 SASEGT.